Reported below is one T cell receptor (beta chain). Its antigen is still unknown. No qualities accompany the bases; no much larger clone lies one base away. This sample is part of a study of blood T cell repertoires in COVID-19 (dated by TCRdb to about 2020). Regarding the complete study: The collaborator samples originated in the United States, Italy and Spain and spanned the acute and convalescent phases of COVID-19. The material from the prospective study consisted of cDNA or gDNA derived from T cells, B-cell-depleted T cells, or PBMCs. The repertoires were released in a freely available public database intended as a resource for research on the immune response to SARS-CoV-2. The sample metadata nearly always contained a de-identified subject ID, COVID-19 status, age in years and sex. Deeply sampled blood TCRbeta repertoires from subjects exposed to, actively infected with, or recovered from COVID-19 were included in the dataset. HLA class I and class II types, where available, came from metadata supplied by the sample provider rather than from assay-based typing. Samples were obtained from the ongoing ImmuneRACE study (first 160 participants) and from 1,254 subjects provided by 6 global collaborators. Broader findings and caveats from the paper: How much clinical and demographic metadata was included differed by source and by participant, and the metadata was provided uncurated.

The immunoSEQ Assay, a bias-controlled multiplex PCR, was used to amplify TCRbeta CDR3 regions from genomic DNA. For the original study's pipeline: Nucleated cell counts per sample were estimated from amplification of reference gene primers within the assay. To quantify the absolute abundance of each unique TCRbeta CDR3 rearrangement, sequence reads were collapsed and filtered. For each sample, productive Simpson clonality was calculated by taking the square root of Simpson's diversity index across productive rearrangements. This is the immuneACCESS table as TCRdb keeps it, with only in-frame sequences that have V and J called. A part of the clones is gone; compared with another copy, unresolved V genes explain less than half, and the rest is unexplained. Clonal size and the V and J genes are those of that table, whereas D and trimming came from the DNA. The sample table holds 85,000 to 100,000 clones, of which 86% were seen once. Clones ranked in the top ten supply 25% to 35% of the sample.

Each collaborating institution followed its own protocols to collect whole blood in K2EDTA tubes. For TCRbeta analysis, collaborator samples were shipped as frozen whole blood, as isolated PBMCs, or as DNA extracted from either sample type. This clonotype originated in a man between 50 and 59 years old with active or convalescent COVID-19. Sample: peripheral blood.

The DNA sequence reads TGTGCCAGCAGCAATTTCCGAGAGACCCAGTACTTC. It encodes CASSNFRETQYF. The receptor chain draws on TRBV5-4 and TRBJ2-5; the D gene identity is not certain. Counted from cysteine to phenylalanine, this CDR3 has 12 amino acids. Only the CDR3 DNA is retained, 36 bases long and in frame from the first base. Trimming at the junction amounts to 4 bases on V and 4 bases on J, and the germline ends lie 8 bases apart. CDR1 and CDR2 are read off the germline V gene (reference sequence) as SGHNT and YYREEE.